This TCR beta chain came from a study of cytomegalovirus exposure and HLA in healthy donors. All the people who gave samples were healthy bone marrow donors. Whole-study findings and limits: According to a later analysis, donors in an Asian-associated ancestry cluster reportedly had fewer N-insertions than the approximately 720-donor mean.

Germline CDR1 and CDR2: SEHNR and FQNEAQ (reference sequence). The CDR3 is 13 residues long. V lost 5 bases, J lost 7 bases, and 15 bases lay in between. Details on this clone: The antigen is not known.

Primers for the PCR totalled 60 Vbeta and 13 Jbeta. Data came from immunoSEQ multiplex PCR; TCRdb stores just in-frame clones and leaves some out. The sample holds 100,000 to 150,000 clones; over 60% are singletons and the top ten take more than 4%. This chain joins TRBV7-9 and TRBJ2-7; D perhaps matches TRBD1 (8 bases). Sequences were obtained from PBMCs. The origin of this receptor is a male donor in good health and CMV-seropositive. The CDR3 DNA reads as TGTGCCAGCAGCCCAGGGGGCGGGAGTGAGCAGTACTTC. Translating it yields CASSPGGGSEQYF.